This TCR beta chain stems from a study of cytomegalovirus exposure and HLA in healthy donors. Study context: A later analysis reported the same platform for the 100 to 150 validation repertoires and the roughly 630 first-cohort repertoires.

This CDR3 is 16 amino acids long. The V end was cut by 5 bases, the J end by 7 bases, with 23 bases between. Per the germline V gene, CDR1 is MDHEN and CDR2 is SYDVKM. TCRdb's copy holds only in-frame clones and misses some; the assay was immunoSEQ multiplex PCR. Here the sample spans about 280,000 clones, approximately 83% being singletons. Concerning this clone: Its antigen is unidentified.

The study, taken as a whole, reports: Many donors carried some public TCRs, although rarity characterized most TCR sequences.

The rearrangement joins TRBV28 to TRBJ1-2; D is possibly TRBD1 (6 bases). The sample consisted of PBMCs. The TCR was taken from a woman aged 18-30 years in good health and CMV-seronegative. The CDR3 nucleotides are TGTGCCAGCAGTCTAGGGACATCTCCTATCGTTGTTGGCTACACCTTC. Translating gives CASSLGTSPIVVGYTF.